This TCR beta chain was obtained from a study of cytomegalovirus exposure and HLA in healthy donors. The study's findings and limits: As was reported, the classifier diagnosed cytomegalovirus status with high specificity and sensitivity. Cytomegalovirus association was listed for approximately 160 TCR beta chains. Most TCR sequences were rare, but some public TCRs occurred in many donors.

On this clone: No antigen is known for it.

This table comes from immunoSEQ multiplex PCR, and its TCRdb copy is limited to in-frame clones, with some not included. The sample carries about 130,000 clones, roughly 89% recorded once. The CDR3 has 17 residues. V lost 6 bases, J lost 4 bases, and 16 bases stayed unmatched. Per germline, CDR1 SGHVS and CDR2 FQNEAQ. It was the approximately 120-subject validation cohort, separate from the approximately 700-subject first cohort, to which the donors belonged. This clonotype originated in a woman between 18 and 30 years old in good health and CMV-seropositive. V usage is TRBV7-8 and J usage is TRBJ2-7, with TRBD1 matching over 9 bases. Sequenced input: PBMCs. The CDR3 region has the DNA TGTGCCAGCAGGAGTTCGACCCGGGGACAGGGCCTTTACGAGCAGTACTTC. This translates into CASRSSTRGQGLYEQYF.